Each of the 8 T cell receptor beta chains below was sequenced from the same sample in a study of Ad26.COV2.S vaccination and SARS-CoV-2 variants. As for treatment: some 19 received Ad26.COV2.S at low or high dose, single or two shots; 5 received placebo; per-sample allocation not given. The samples were gathered on day 63 after the first injection of vaccine or placebo. Profiling relied on immunoSEQ multiplex PCR, and the TCRdb table lists in-frame clones only, not all of them. This sample carries 200,000 to 300,000 clones, approximately 88% of them seen once, and the ten largest clones take roughly 10%. The specimen comprised peripheral blood, sampled in a trial of Ad26.COV2.S vaccine versus placebo. These receptors were obtained from a person aged 18-65 years who received the Ad26.COV2.S COVID-19 vaccine or a placebo.

This clone was counted at least ten times. CDR3 in DNA: TGTGCCAGCAGCCAAGACCGCCGGCAGGGCGGCACCGGGGAGCTGTTTTTT. This codes for CASSQDRRQGGTGELFF. The genes are TRBV4-2 and TRBJ2-2; tentatively, D is TRBD1 (5 bases). The germline CDR1 and CDR2 sequences are LGHNA and YNFKEQ. V lost 0 bases and J lost 4, with 15 bases in between. The CDR3 runs 17 residues.

The chain combines TRBV27 with TRBJ2-5; unclear D gene. V was clipped by 7 bases and J by 7 bases, with 13 bases between them. CDR1 MNHEY and CDR2 SMNVEV come from the germline V gene (reference sequence). This CDR3 contains 12 residues. The CDR3 nucleotides read TGTGCCAGCAAGGCCCCGCTTGGGACCCAGTACTTC. Its translation: CASKAPLGTQYF.

The chain is built from TRBV18 and TRBJ2-5; no reliable D call. The CDR3 covers 15 residues. CDR1 and CDR2 (germline): KGHSH, LQKENI. V shed 0 bases and J shed 3 bases, with 11 bases lying between them. Here the CDR3 reads CASSPPIPWEETQYF. In nucleotides, the CDR3 is TGTGCCAGCTCACCACCGATTCCGTGGGAAGAGACCCAGTACTTC.

V is TRBV20-1 and J is TRBJ2-7; 8 bases map to TRBD2. With V trimmed by 3 bases and J by 2 bases, 6 bases remained unmatched. The CDR3 covers 14 residues. Per germline, CDR1 DFQATT and CDR2 SNEGSKA (reference sequence). CDR3 bases: TGCAGTGCTAGTCTTGCGGGAGGCCCCTACGAGCAGTACTTC. Its translation: CSASLAGGPYEQYF.

The chain joins TRBV10-3 to TRBJ2-1; 7 bases are shared with TRBD2. The V segment lost 6 bases and the J segment 9 bases; nucleotides outside the gene matches: 14. CDR3 length: 15 residues. In germline, CDR1 is ENHRY, CDR2 SYGVKD. DNA for the CDR3: TGTGCCATCAGGGCCGACGGCGGGAGTCTCGGTGAGCAGTTCTTC. Its protein product is CAIRADGGSLGEQFF.

The genes are TRBV3-1 (or the pseudogene TRBV3-2) and TRBJ1-6, with 7 bases fitting TRBD1. V lost 4 bases to trimming and J lost 11 bases; unmatched junction nucleotides: 8. The germline V gene has CDR1 LGHDT and CDR2 YNNKEL (reference sequence). The CDR3 contains 14 residues. In DNA, the CDR3 is TGTGCCAGCAGCCCACGACAGGGTTCGGCACCCCTCCACTTT. It is translated as CASSPRQGSAPLHF.

In its sample, this clone was seen once. The V call is TRBV24-1, the J call TRBJ2-5; D might be TRBD1 (6 bases). Germline V CDR1 and CDR2: KGHDR, SFDVKD. The CDR3 consists of 17 residues. Trimming shortened V by 2 bases and J by 0 bases, and 15 bases separated the two germline ends. For the CDR3, the DNA is TGTGCCACCAGTGATTCGGGCCCCCAGGGGAACCAAGAGACCCAGTACTTC. Its protein is CATSDSGPQGNQETQYF.

V usage is TRBV7-2 and J usage is TRBJ2-4; D might be TRBD1 (6 bases). From germline, CDR1 is SGHTA and CDR2 FQGNSA. The CDR3 sequence is 18 residues long. V gave up 6 bases and J gave up 0 bases, with 21 bases separating them. The chain's CDR3 is CASSPPQDSYLAKNIQYF. The CDR3 DNA sequence: TGTGCCAGCAGTCCCCCCCAGGACAGTTACCTAGCCAAAAACATTCAGTACTTC.